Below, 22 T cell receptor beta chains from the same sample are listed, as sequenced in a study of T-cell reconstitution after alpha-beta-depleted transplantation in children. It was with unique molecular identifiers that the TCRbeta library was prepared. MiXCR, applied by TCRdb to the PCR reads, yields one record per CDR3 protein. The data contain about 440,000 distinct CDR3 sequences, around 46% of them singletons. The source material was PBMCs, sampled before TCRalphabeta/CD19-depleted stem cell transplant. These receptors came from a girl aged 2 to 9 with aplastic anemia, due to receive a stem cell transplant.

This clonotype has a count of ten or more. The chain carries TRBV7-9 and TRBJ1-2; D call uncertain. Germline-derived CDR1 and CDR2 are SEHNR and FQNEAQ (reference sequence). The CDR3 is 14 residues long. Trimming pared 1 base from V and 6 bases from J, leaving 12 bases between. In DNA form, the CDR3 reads TGTGCCAGCAGCTTAGACACTCGGGAGGATGGCTACACCTTC. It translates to CASSLDTREDGYTF. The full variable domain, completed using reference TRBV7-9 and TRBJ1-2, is DTGVSQNPRHKITKRGQNVTFRCDPISEHNRLYWYRQTLGQGPEFLTYFQNEAQLEKSRLLSDRFSAERPKGSFSTLEIQRTEQGDSAMYLCASSLDTREDGYTFGSGTRLTVV.

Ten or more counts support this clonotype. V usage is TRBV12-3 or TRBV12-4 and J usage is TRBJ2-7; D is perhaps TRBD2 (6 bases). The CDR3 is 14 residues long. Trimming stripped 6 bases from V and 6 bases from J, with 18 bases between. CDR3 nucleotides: TGTGCCAGCAGCCCGACAAGGGGAGCGGGCGAGCAGTACTTC. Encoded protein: CASSPTRGAGEQYF.

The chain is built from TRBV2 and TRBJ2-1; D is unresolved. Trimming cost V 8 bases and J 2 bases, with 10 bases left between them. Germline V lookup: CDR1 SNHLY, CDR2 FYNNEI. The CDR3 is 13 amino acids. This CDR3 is CASETITYNEQFF. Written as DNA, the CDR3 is TGTGCCAGCGAAACGATTACCTACAATGAGCAGTTCTTC.

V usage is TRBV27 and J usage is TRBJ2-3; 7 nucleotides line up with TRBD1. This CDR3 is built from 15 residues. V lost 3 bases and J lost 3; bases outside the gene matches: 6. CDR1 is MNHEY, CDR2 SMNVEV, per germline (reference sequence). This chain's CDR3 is CASSFVYRGTDTQYF. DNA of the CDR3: TGTGCCAGCAGTTTCGTCTACAGGGGTACAGATACGCAGTATTTT.

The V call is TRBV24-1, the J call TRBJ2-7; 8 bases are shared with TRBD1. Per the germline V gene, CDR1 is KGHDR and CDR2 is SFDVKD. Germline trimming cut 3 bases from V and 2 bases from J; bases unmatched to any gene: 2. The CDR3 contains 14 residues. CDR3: CATSDPGQAYEQYF. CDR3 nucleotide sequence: TGTGCCACCAGTGATCCGGGACAGGCCTACGAGCAGTACTTC.

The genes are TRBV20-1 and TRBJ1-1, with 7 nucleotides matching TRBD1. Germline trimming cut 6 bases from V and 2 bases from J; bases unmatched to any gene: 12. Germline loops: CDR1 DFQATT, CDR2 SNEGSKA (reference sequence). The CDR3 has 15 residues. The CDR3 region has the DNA TGCAGTGCGATTCCTCCTAGGACAGGAAACACTGAAGCTTTCTTT. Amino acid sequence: CSAIPPRTGNTEAFF.

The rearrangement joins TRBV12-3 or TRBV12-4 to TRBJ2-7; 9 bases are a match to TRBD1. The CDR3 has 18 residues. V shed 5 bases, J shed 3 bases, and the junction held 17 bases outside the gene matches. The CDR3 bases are TGTGCCAGCAGTCGGGACAGGGCCAGACTAGAATCCGTCTACGAGCAGTACTTC. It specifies CASSRDRARLESVYEQYF.

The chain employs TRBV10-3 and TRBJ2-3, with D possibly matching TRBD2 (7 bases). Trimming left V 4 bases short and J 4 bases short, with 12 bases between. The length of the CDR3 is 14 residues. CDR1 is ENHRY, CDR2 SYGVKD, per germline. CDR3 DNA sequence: TGTGCCATCAGTGCCGGGGGGCCCCCAGATACGCAGTATTTT. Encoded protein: CAISAGGPPDTQYF.

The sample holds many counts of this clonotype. The chain's CDR3 is CASTTGGYEQYF. CDR3 coding DNA: TGTGCCAGCACGACAGGGGGCTACGAGCAGTACTTC. This sequence joins TRBV28 and TRBJ2-7; 9 bases align to TRBD1. With 7 bases clipped from V and 3 bases from J, the junction kept 1 base outside the gene matches. The V gene's germline CDR1 is MDHEN and CDR2 SYDVKM. The CDR3 sequence is 12 residues long.

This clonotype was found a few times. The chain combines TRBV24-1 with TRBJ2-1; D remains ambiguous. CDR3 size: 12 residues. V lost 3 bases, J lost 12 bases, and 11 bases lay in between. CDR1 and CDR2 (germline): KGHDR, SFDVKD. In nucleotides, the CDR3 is TGTGCCACCAGTGATCCCGGGCGCGGGCAGTTCTTC. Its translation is CATSDPGRGQFF.

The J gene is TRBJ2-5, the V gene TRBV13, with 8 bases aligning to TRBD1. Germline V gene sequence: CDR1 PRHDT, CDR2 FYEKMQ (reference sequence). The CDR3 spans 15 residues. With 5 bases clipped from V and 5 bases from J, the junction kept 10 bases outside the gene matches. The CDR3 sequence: CASSLNRGRTETQYF. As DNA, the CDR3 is TGTGCCAGCAGCCTAAACAGGGGGAGGACGGAGACCCAGTACTTC. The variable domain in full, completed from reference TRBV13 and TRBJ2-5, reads AAGVIQSPRHLIKEKRETATLKCYPIPRHDTVYWYQQGPGQDPQFLISFYEKMQSDKGSIPDRFSAQQFSDYHSELNMSSLELGDSALYFCASSLNRGRTETQYFGPGTRLLVL.

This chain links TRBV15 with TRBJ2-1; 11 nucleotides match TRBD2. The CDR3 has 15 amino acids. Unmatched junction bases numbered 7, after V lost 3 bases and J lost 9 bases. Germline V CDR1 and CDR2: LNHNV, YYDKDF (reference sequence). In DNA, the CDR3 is TGTGCCACCAGCAGGGGTAGCGGGGGGGCCGGTGAGCAGTTCTTC. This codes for CATSRGSGGAGEQFF.

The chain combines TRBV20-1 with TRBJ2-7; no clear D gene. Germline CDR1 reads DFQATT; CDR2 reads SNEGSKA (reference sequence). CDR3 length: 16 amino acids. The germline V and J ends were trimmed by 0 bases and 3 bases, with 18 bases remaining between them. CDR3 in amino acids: CSARDPLGPRYYEQYF. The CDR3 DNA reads TGCAGTGCTAGAGATCCCCTCGGGCCGAGATACTACGAGCAGTACTTC.

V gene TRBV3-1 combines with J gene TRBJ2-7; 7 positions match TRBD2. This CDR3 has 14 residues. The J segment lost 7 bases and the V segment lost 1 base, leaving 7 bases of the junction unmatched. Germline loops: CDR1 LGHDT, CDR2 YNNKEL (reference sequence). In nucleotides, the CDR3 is TGTGCCAGCAGCCAAGGCCCCCGGGGGGAAGAGCAGTACTTC. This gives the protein CASSQGPRGEEQYF.

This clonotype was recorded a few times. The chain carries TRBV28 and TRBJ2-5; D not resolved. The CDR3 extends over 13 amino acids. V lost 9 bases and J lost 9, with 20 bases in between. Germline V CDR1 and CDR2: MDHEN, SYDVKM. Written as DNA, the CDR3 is TGTGCCAGTGTGGCAGGCGCCGGATGGGCCCAGTACTTC. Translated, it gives CASVAGAGWAQYF.

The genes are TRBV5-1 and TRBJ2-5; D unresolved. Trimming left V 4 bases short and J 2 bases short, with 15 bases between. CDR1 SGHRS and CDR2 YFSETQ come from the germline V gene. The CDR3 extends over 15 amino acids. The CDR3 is CASSPPAGQQETQYF. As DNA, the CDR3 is TGCGCCAGCAGCCCCCCTGCCGGCCAACAAGAGACCCAGTACTTC.

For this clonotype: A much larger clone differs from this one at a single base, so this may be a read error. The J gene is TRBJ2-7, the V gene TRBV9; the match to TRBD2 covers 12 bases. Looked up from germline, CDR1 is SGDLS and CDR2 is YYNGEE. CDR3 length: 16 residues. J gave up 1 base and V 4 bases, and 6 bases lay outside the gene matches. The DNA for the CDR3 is TGTGCCAGCAGCCACGACGGACTAGCGGGGTCCTACGAGCAGTACTTC. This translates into CASSHDGLAGSYEQYF.

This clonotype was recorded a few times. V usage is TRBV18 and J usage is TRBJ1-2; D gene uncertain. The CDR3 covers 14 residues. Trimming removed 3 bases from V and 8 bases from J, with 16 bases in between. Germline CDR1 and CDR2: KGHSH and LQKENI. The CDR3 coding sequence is TGTGCCAGCTCACCGTCGTTTGGGGTTGACGGCTACACCTTC. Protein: CASSPSFGVDGYTF.

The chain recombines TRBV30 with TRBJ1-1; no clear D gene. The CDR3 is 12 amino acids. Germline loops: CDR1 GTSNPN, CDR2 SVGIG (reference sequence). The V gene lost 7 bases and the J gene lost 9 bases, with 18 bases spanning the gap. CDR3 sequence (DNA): TGTGCCTACACAAAGGGCGGGAGTCAAGCTTTCTTT. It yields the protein CAYTKGGSQAFF.

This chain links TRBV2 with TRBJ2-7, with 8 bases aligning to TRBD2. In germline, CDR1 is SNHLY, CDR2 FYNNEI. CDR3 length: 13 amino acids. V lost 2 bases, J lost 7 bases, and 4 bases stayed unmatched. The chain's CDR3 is CASSERLANEQYF. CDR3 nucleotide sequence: TGTGCCAGCAGTGAAAGACTAGCGAATGAGCAGTACTTC.

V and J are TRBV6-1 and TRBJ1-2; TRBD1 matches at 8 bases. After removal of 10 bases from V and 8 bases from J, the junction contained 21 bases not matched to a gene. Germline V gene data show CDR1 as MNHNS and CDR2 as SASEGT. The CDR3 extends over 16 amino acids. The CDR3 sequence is CATLPTWTGPVEGYTF. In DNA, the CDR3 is TGTGCCACCCTTCCCACTTGGACAGGGCCGGTGGAAGGCTACACCTTC.

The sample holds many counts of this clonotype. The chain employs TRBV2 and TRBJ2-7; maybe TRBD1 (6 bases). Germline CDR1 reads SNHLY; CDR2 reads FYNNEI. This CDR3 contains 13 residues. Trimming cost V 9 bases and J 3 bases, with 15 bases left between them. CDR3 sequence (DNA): TGTGCCAGTCAACTGACAGGACTCTACGAGCAGTACTTC. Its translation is CASQLTGLYEQYF.